This T cell receptor (beta chain) was obtained from a study of Tregs in tolerant kidney transplant recipients. General study results and limits: In tolerant patients, donor-specific Tregs outgrew total Tregs, suggesting antigen-driven expansion.

The nonmyeloablative bone marrow transplants came from related graft donors, with transient mixed chimerism. Remarks on this clone: The antigen remains unidentified.

Germline values: CDR1 MNHNY, CDR2 SVGAGI (reference sequence). The CDR3 runs to 16 residues. V lost 5 bases, J lost 1 base, and 9 bases stayed unmatched. This table comes from immunoSEQ multiplex PCR, and its TCRdb copy is limited to in-frame clones, with some not included. The profile shows tens of thousands of clones, 93% of them singletons. The source was CD4+ T cells from blood (PBMCs), collected 12 months after the transplant. The sequence was collected from a human patient who received a combined kidney and bone marrow transplant. These T cells may partly come from the graft donor. The V and J genes are TRBV6-6 and TRBJ2-3; 7 bases map to TRBD2. The CDR3 loop reads CASSPRGAGGTDTQYF. The CDR3 DNA follows: TGTGCCAGCAGTCCCCGAGGGGCGGGAGGCACAGATACGCAGTATTTT.